The sample holds a few counts of the clone carrying this T cell receptor (beta chain). Its antigen is unidentified. Germline CDR1 and CDR2: DFQATT and SNEGSKA (reference sequence). There are 16 residues in the CDR3. The ends lost 0 bases at V and 8 bases at J; junction bases unmatched: 11. Constant-segment primers and 5'RACE yielded cDNA libraries for TCR alpha and TCR beta, each carrying sample barcodes and UMIs. TCRdb called the 5' RACE reads again in MiXCR, with one record for every CDR3 protein. The sample holds about 400,000 distinct CDR3 sequences, roughly a quarter seen once. The data are from a study of T-cell memory formation after mild COVID-19. Background on the study: The study found TCR clusters largely donor specific.

The study's findings and limits: Whereas later expanders leaned CD4+, clones contracting day 15 to 85 showed a balanced CD4/CD8 makeup. For contracting clones, CD4+ ones sat mainly in CM and EM, CD8+ in EMRA.

The TCR comes from an adult woman who had mild COVID-19 (a few samples of this study predate the infection). Cell type and time point are not known. The rearrangement joins TRBV20-1 to TRBJ2-4, with 9 bases that match TRBD1. The sequenced sample was PBMCs or a T cell subset sorted from them (not recorded which). CDR3 DNA: TGCAGTGCTAGAGAGGCGGACAGGGGCCTTATGGACATTCAGTACTTC. Translated, it gives CSAREADRGLMDIQYF.